Each of the 15 T cell receptor beta chains below was sequenced from the same sample in a study of CD8 T cells in Susac syndrome. Random hexamers were used to reverse transcribe roughly 0.5 to 1 ug of RNA. TCRdb recomputed calls from the immunoSEQ multiplex PCR reads with MiXCR, one row per CDR3 protein. The sample shows a few hundred thousand distinct CDR3 sequences, around 95% of them seen only once. The source material was CD4+ T cells from PBMCs. All receptors come from a human donor with multiple sclerosis.

The chain uses TRBV12-3 or TRBV12-4 and TRBJ1-4, with TRBD1 matching over 8 bases. The CDR3 is 12 residues long. Trimming cost V 6 bases and J 8 bases; bases outside gene matches: 2. DNA for the CDR3: TGTGCCAGCAGGGGACAGGTCGAAAAACTGTTTTTT. Protein: CASRGQVEKLFF.

The chain recombines TRBV6-1 with TRBJ2-7; D gene unclear. The V and J ends lost 6 bases and 0 bases respectively, with 18 bases between them. Germline CDR1 and CDR2: MNHNS and SASEGT. The CDR3 contains 16 residues. The CDR3 loop is CASRPNPPVSSYEQYF. CDR3 DNA sequence: TGTGCCAGCAGGCCGAACCCCCCCGTAAGCTCCTACGAGCAGTACTTC.

This chain joins TRBV2 and TRBJ2-6; D is perhaps TRBD1 or TRBD2 (6 bases each). The CDR3 spans 20 residues. Germline V lookup: CDR1 SNHLY, CDR2 FYNNEI. The V end lost 7 bases, the J end lost 13 bases, and 38 bases lay between the germline ends. Here the CDR3 DNA reads TGTGCCAGCAATCCTCCCCCAGACAGGCTCCAACCGACTAGACTCGGGGTCCTGACTTTC. This gives the protein CASNPPPDRLQPTRLGVLTF. Together with reference TRBV2 and TRBJ2-6, the CDR3 gives the full variable domain: EPEVTQTPSHQVTQMGQEVILRCVPISNHLYFYWYRQILGQKVEFLVSFYNNEISEKSEIFDDQFSVERPDGSNFTLKIRSTKLEDSAMYFCASNPPPDRLQPTRLGVLTFGAGSRLTVL.

The rearrangement joins TRBV20-1 to TRBJ2-6; D remains ambiguous. V gave up 0 bases and J gave up 6 bases, with 12 bases separating them. This CDR3 region has 15 residues. Germline V gene lookup returns CDR1 DFQATT and CDR2 SNEGSKA (reference sequence). The CDR3 DNA reads as TGCAGTGCTAGAGATACCCTCGGACCGGCCAACGTCCTGACTTTC. Protein product: CSARDTLGPANVLTF.

This rearrangement joins TRBV28 to TRBJ1-4; 8 positions match TRBD1. The junction had 9 bases not matched to a gene; V was cut back by 6 bases and J by 3 bases. Germline CDR1 and CDR2: MDHEN and SYDVKM. The CDR3 consists of 16 residues. The CDR3 region has the DNA TGTGCCAGCAGCAGCCCCACAGGGGGTGCTAATGAAAAACTGTTTTTT. Encoded protein: CASSSPTGGANEKLFF.

The chain joins TRBV5-1 to TRBJ1-6; 8 bases line up with TRBD1. V lost 4 bases and J lost 10; bases outside the gene matches: 4. CDR1 SGHRS and CDR2 YFSETQ come from the germline V gene. The CDR3 sequence is 13 residues long. The CDR3 is CASSQGQGSPLHF. CDR3 in DNA: TGCGCCAGCAGCCAAGGACAGGGCTCACCCCTCCACTTT.

This clonotype appeared a single time. V is TRBV6-5 and J is TRBJ1-3, with D unclear. V lost 7 bases, J lost 0 bases, and 13 bases lay in between. The length of the CDR3 is 15 residues. The germline CDR1 and CDR2 sequences are MNHEY and SVGAGI. The CDR3 coding sequence is TGTGCCAGCAAGTTAGGTTTGTTCTCTGGAAACACCATATATTTT. Translation: CASKLGLFSGNTIYF.

The chain uses TRBV25-1 and TRBJ1-5; D call uncertain. Looked up from germline, CDR1 is MGHDK and CDR2 is SYGVNS. Trimming cost V 0 bases and J 9 bases, with 9 bases left between them. This CDR3 is built from 13 residues. CDR3 residues: CASSEYPRGPQHF. The CDR3 nucleotides read TGTGCCAGCAGTGAATACCCCCGGGGGCCCCAGCATTTT.

This sequence joins TRBV9 and TRBJ2-5, with 7 bases fitting TRBD2. V was pared by 1 base and J by 3 bases, with 6 bases of the junction left unmatched. The CDR3 runs 15 residues. Germline CDR1 and CDR2: SGDLS and YYNGEE. This CDR3 reads CASSVSGLAEETQYF. In DNA, the CDR3 is TGTGCCAGCAGCGTATCGGGCCTAGCGGAAGAGACCCAGTACTTC.

V is TRBV24-1 and J is TRBJ2-1; 7 bases line up with TRBD2. Trimming removed 9 bases from V and 9 bases from J; junction bases left unmatched: 4. Germline CDR1 and CDR2: KGHDR and SFDVKD. This CDR3 spans 11 amino acids. DNA of the CDR3: TGTGCCACCGGGGAGGGGTTTGAGCAGTTCTTC. Protein product: CATGEGFEQFF.

This chain links TRBV10-1 with TRBJ2-7, with a weak D call TRBD1 (5 bases). The CDR3 is 12 residues long. Germline V CDR1 and CDR2: WNHNN, SYGVQD (reference sequence). Trimming stripped 4 bases from V and 4 bases from J, with 8 bases between. The chain's CDR3 is CASSGRGYEQYF. CDR3 in DNA: TGCGCCAGCAGTGGAAGGGGTTACGAGCAGTACTTC.

The chain couples TRBV7-2 to TRBJ2-7, with no clear D. V was clipped by 1 base and J by 1 base, with 5 bases between them. In germline, CDR1 is SGHTA, CDR2 FQGNSA. The CDR3 runs 13 residues. In DNA form, the CDR3 reads TGTGCCAGCAGCTTAGACAAATCCTACGAGCAGTACTTC. It translates to CASSLDKSYEQYF.

V and J are TRBV23-1 and TRBJ1-3; D perhaps matches TRBD1 (5 bases). TRBV23-1 is marked as an open reading frame, function uncertain. The length of the CDR3 is 17 residues. Trimming left V 0 bases short and J 8 bases short, with 20 bases between. CDR3 DNA: TGCGCCAGCAGTCAATCTGGTCAGGGAGAAACTGAAGACACCATATATTTT. It translates to CASSQSGQGETEDTIYF.

This sequence joins TRBV4-1 and TRBJ2-6; 7 bases are a match to TRBD1. The CDR3 runs 18 residues. The J segment lost 2 bases and the V segment lost 2 bases, leaving 9 bases of the junction unmatched. Germline values: CDR1 MGHRA, CDR2 YSYEKL. The CDR3 nucleotides read TGCGCCAGCAGCCAACCGGAACAGGGGATTACTGGGGCCAACGTCCTGACTTTC. Translation gives CASSQPEQGITGANVLTF.

The V gene is TRBV27, the J gene TRBJ1-6; D not certain. The CDR3 is made up of 12 amino acids. The germline CDR1 and CDR2 sequences are MNHEY and SMNVEV (reference sequence). The germline V and J ends were trimmed by 8 bases and 6 bases, with 8 bases remaining between them. CDR3 DNA: TGTGCCAGCGGCAGGATTAATTCACCCCTCCACTTT. Its protein product is CASGRINSPLHF.